This T cell receptor (beta chain) originates from a study of blood T cell repertoires in COVID-19. This clone was counted between two and nine times. This CDR3 contains 17 residues. Germline trimming cut 10 bases from V and 0 bases from J; bases unmatched to any gene: 10. The germline gives CDR1 MDHEN, CDR2 SYDVKM. Produced via immunoSEQ multiplex PCR; TCRdb's table is partial and in-frame only. The profile covers tens of thousands of clones, with more than 85% appearing a single time and 4.5% to 7% taken by the ten largest. The receptor's source is a woman of 80 years or more with acute or convalescent COVID-19. Sequences were obtained from peripheral blood. V is TRBV28 and J is TRBJ1-6, with 9 bases aligning to TRBD1. CDR3 sequence (DNA): TGTGCCACCAGGACAGGGGCAGGGAGCTCCTATAATTCACCCCTCCACTTT. It translates to CATRTGAGSSYNSPLHF.